Below are 21 T cell receptor beta chains sequenced from a single sample in a study of blood T cell repertoires in COVID-19. Clones were read by immunoSEQ multiplex PCR, and TCRdb kept only the in-frame ones, dropping some. The sample has 150,000 to 200,000 clones, about nine tenths seen once. The sequenced sample was peripheral blood. These receptor sequences come from a woman aged 55-70 years with COVID-19, enrolled during active disease.

The chain carries TRBV7-2 and TRBJ2-3; no clear D. The V gene's germline CDR1 is SGHTA and CDR2 FQGNSA. V lost 1 base, J lost 1 base, and 9 bases lay in between. The CDR3 contains 15 residues. DNA for the CDR3: TGTGCCAGCAGCTTAGGTTTGCAGGGCACAGATACGCAGTATTTT. Protein sequence: CASSLGLQGTDTQYF.

The genes are TRBV18 and TRBJ2-2; D not resolved. V lost 4 bases and J lost 0, with 6 bases in between. The germline CDR1 and CDR2 sequences are KGHSH and LQKENI. This CDR3 is built from 14 residues. DNA of the CDR3: TGTGCCAGCTCACGCAGCGCGAACACCGGGGAGCTGTTTTTT. Amino acids: CASSRSANTGELFF. Combining the CDR3 with reference TRBV18 and TRBJ2-2 gives the whole variable domain NAGVMQNPRHLVRRRGQEARLRCSPMKGHSHVYWYRQLPEEGLKFMVYLQKENIIDESGMPKERFSAEFPKEGPSILRIQQVVRGDSAAYFCASSRSANTGELFFGEGSRLTVL.

This chain joins TRBV2 and TRBJ2-3, with TRBD2 identical over 8 bases. With V trimmed by 8 bases and J by 5 bases, 9 bases remained unmatched. The CDR3 is made up of 14 amino acids. Germline values: CDR1 SNHLY, CDR2 FYNNEI. The CDR3 sequence: CASHEAGVGDTQYF. The CDR3 DNA follows: TGTGCCAGCCATGAAGCGGGAGTAGGAGATACGCAGTATTTT.

This chain connects TRBV10-3 to TRBJ2-7, with D uncertain. The CDR3 has 13 amino acids. Germline V CDR1 and CDR2: ENHRY, SYGVKD. Trimming shortened V by 1 base and J by 2 bases, and 6 bases separated the two germline ends. The CDR3 loop reads CAISEWQTYEQYF. Here the CDR3 DNA reads TGTGCCATCAGTGAGTGGCAGACCTACGAGCAGTACTTC.

The J gene is TRBJ1-2, the V gene TRBV18; D might be TRBD1 (6 bases). The CDR3 contains 14 residues. From germline, CDR1 is KGHSH and CDR2 LQKENI. V lost 4 bases to trimming and J lost 6 bases, with 15 bases between them. As DNA, the CDR3 is TGTGCCAGCTCACAAGGCACAGGGATCCATGGCTACACCTTC. It codes for CASSQGTGIHGYTF.

DNA of the CDR3: TGTGCCAGCAGTTCGACAGGGCCCTTCTCTGGAAACACCATATATTTT. Its translation is CASSSTGPFSGNTIYF. The chain couples TRBV6-5 to TRBJ1-3; 7 nucleotides match TRBD1. Trimming took 4 bases from V and 0 from J; bases not matched to a gene: 6. CDR3 length: 16 residues. CDR1 and CDR2 from the germline V gene are MNHEY and SVGAGI.

The chain uses TRBV6-6 and TRBJ1-3; TRBD1 agrees at 10 bases. Germline values: CDR1 MNHNY, CDR2 SVGAGI (reference sequence). With V trimmed by 7 bases and J by 2 bases, 5 bases remained unmatched. The CDR3 length is 15 residues. CDR3 nucleotides: TGTGCCAGCAACCCCGACAGGGGGCCTGGAAACACCATATATTTT. Residues: CASNPDRGPGNTIYF.

The gene calls are TRBV29-1 and TRBJ1-6, with no clear D. This CDR3 contains 13 residues. Trimming cost V 5 bases and J 0 bases, with 5 bases left between them. Germline loops: CDR1 SQVTM, CDR2 ANQGSEA. The CDR3 spells CSVSNSYNSPLHF. CDR3 nucleotide sequence: TGCAGCGTTTCAAACTCCTATAATTCACCCCTCCACTTT.

In DNA, the CDR3 is TGTGCCAGCAGCGTAGGAACTCAGGGGGCGCGAGAAAAACTGTTTTTT. Translation: CASSVGTQGAREKLFF. This rearrangement joins TRBV9 to TRBJ1-4; 8 nucleotides agree with TRBD1. The CDR3 loop spans 16 amino acids. V dropped 0 bases and J dropped 8; count of bases not matched to a gene: 9. Germline V CDR1 and CDR2: SGDLS, YYNGEE.

The gene calls are TRBV5-1 and TRBJ2-3; D unclear. The CDR3 length is 15 residues. From germline, CDR1 is SGHRS and CDR2 YFSETQ. V was shortened by 0 bases and J by 3 bases, with 11 bases between the two germline ends. The CDR3 DNA follows: TGCGCCAGCAGCTTGGAGGTCGGCGGAACAGATACGCAGTATTTT. Its translation: CASSLEVGGTDTQYF. The whole variable domain, remainder taken from reference TRBV5-1 and TRBJ2-3, is KAGVTQTPRYLIKTRGQQVTLSCSPISGHRSVSWYQQTPGQGLQFLFEYFSETQRNKGNFPGRFSGRQFSNSRSEMNVSTLELGDSALYLCASSLEVGGTDTQYFGPGTRLTVL.

The chain employs TRBV6-4 and TRBJ2-3; weak D call: TRBD1 (7 bases). The CDR3 loop spans 15 amino acids. The germline V and J ends were trimmed by 8 bases and 0 bases, with 15 bases remaining between them. CDR1 and CDR2 from the germline V gene are MRHNA and SNTAGT. The CDR3 bases are TGTGCCAGCGGAGGGGGCCACTCCAGCACAGATACGCAGTATTTT. Amino acid sequence: CASGGGHSSTDTQYF.

For the CDR3, the DNA is TGTGCCAGCAGCTTAAGGGCAGGGGGCGCAGATACGCAGTATTTT. Protein: CASSLRAGGADTQYF. V usage is TRBV11-2 and J usage is TRBJ2-3; 8 bases fit TRBD1. J was trimmed by 4 bases and V by 2 bases; bases with no gene match: 5. CDR3 length: 15 residues. Looked up from germline, CDR1 is SGHAT and CDR2 is FQNNGV.

The chain is built from TRBV9 and TRBJ2-2; 9 bases fit TRBD2. Germline V gives CDR1 SGDLS, CDR2 YYNGEE. The CDR3 totals 19 residues. V gave up 3 bases and J gave up 4 bases; unmatched junction bases: 16. CDR3 bases: TGTGCCAGCAGCGCCCCTACCACCTTAGCGGGAGTTTCCACCGGGGAGCTGTTTTTT. Residues: CASSAPTTLAGVSTGELFF.

CDR3 nucleotide sequence: TGTGCCAGCAGCCAAGCACTGGCGGCAGGGGGCCAAGAGACCCAGTACTTC. Protein: CASSQALAAGGQETQYF. The V and J genes are TRBV4-2 and TRBJ2-5, with 7 bases that match TRBD1. The V and J ends lost 1 base and 1 base, in that order; junction bases with no gene match: 9. CDR3 size: 17 residues. Per the germline V gene, CDR1 is LGHNA and CDR2 is YNFKEQ.

The CDR3 loop reads CASSPTLSTGLGYTF. The CDR3 region has the DNA TGCGCCAGCAGCCCTACCTTATCGACAGGGCTTGGCTACACCTTC. The chain recombines TRBV5-1 with TRBJ1-2, with TRBD1 matching over 7 bases. Germline trimming cut 4 bases from V and 7 bases from J; bases unmatched to any gene: 13. Per the germline V gene, CDR1 is SGHRS and CDR2 is YFSETQ. The length of the CDR3 is 15 residues.

This sequence joins TRBV7-2 and TRBJ1-1; the match to TRBD1 covers 12 bases. After removal of 0 bases from V and 0 bases from J, the junction contained 8 bases not matched to a gene. The CDR3 has 19 amino acids. CDR1 is SGHTA and CDR2 is FQGNSA in the germline V gene. The CDR3 DNA follows: TGTGCCAGCAGCTTAGCTTTTAGGGACAGGGGGCAGGTGAACACTGAAGCTTTCTTT. Encoded protein: CASSLAFRDRGQVNTEAFF.

The chain recombines TRBV19 with TRBJ2-7; D possibly corresponds to TRBD1 (5 bases). V was trimmed by 2 bases and J by 3 bases, leaving 11 bases between them. Germline assignment: CDR1 LNHDA and CDR2 SQIVND (reference sequence). The CDR3 length is 14 residues. The CDR3 region is CASSILTGHYEQYF. CDR3 in DNA: TGTGCCAGTAGTATATTAACAGGCCACTACGAGCAGTACTTC.

The chain joins TRBV9 to TRBJ2-7; D perhaps matches TRBD2 (6 bases). Germline V lookup: CDR1 SGDLS, CDR2 YYNGEE. V dropped 4 bases and J dropped 0 bases, with 11 bases sitting between them. The CDR3 is made up of 14 amino acids. CDR3 DNA: TGTGCCAGCAGCCCGCGGGGAGGCTCCTACGAGCAGTACTTC. This translates into CASSPRGGSYEQYF.

The chain joins TRBV24-1 to TRBJ2-2; D is possibly TRBD2 (6 bases). CDR3 length equals 14 residues. V lost 9 bases and J 5 bases, leaving 15 bases between the germline ends. The germline V gene encodes CDR1 KGHDR and CDR2 SFDVKD. In DNA form, the CDR3 reads TGTGCCACCGAGGGGCTAGCGCGGACCGGGGAGCTGTTTTTT. Translating gives CATEGLARTGELFF.

V is TRBV7-9 and J is TRBJ1-5; TRBD1 aligns across 9 bases. After removal of 5 bases from V and 5 bases from J, the junction contained 7 bases not matched to a gene. Germline lookup yields CDR1 SEHNR and CDR2 FQNEAQ (reference sequence). The CDR3 has 15 amino acids. Here the CDR3 reads CASSPGQGGYQPQHF. CDR3 nucleotides: TGTGCCAGCAGCCCGGGACAGGGCGGGTATCAGCCCCAGCATTTT.

The chain couples TRBV18 to TRBJ2-1; the match to TRBD2 covers 10 bases. The germline CDR1 and CDR2 sequences are KGHSH and LQKENI. V gave up 4 bases and J gave up 3 bases; unmatched junction bases: 3. The CDR3 totals 15 residues. The CDR3 loop reads CASSLASGSYNEQFF. CDR3 bases: TGTGCCAGCTCACTAGCTAGCGGGAGCTACAATGAGCAGTTCTTC.